This T cell receptor (beta chain) was retrieved from a study of OX40 agonist ivuxolimab in advanced cancers. TCRdb keeps only in-frame clones here, not all; method: immunoSEQ multiplex PCR. The sample holds 55,000 to 80,000 clones, about 89% seen once. CDR3 size: 15 residues. Trimming removed 6 bases at V and 4 bases at J, with 16 bases between. Germline V lookup: CDR1 SNHLY, CDR2 FYNNEI. This clone showed up just once. This receptor was obtained from an adult with an advanced solid tumor such as melanoma, head and neck, liver or kidney cancer. The sample here was CD4+ or CD8+ T cells sorted from blood, taken in a trial of the OX40 agonist ivuxolimab. The J gene is TRBJ1-5, the V gene TRBV2; the D gene is possibly TRBD1 (5 bases). The CDR3 DNA sequence: TGTGCCAGCAGCCGTCGGCAGGGTGGAAATCAGCCCCAGCATTTT. Translation gives CASSRRQGGNQPQHF.